The 21 T cell receptor beta chains below were found in one sample sequenced in a study of CD8 T cells in ankylosing spondylitis. Study outcomes and limitations: Blood from ankylosing spondylitis patients appeared to carry a characteristic roughly eight-variant TCR beta motif.

Their antigens remain unidentified. One entry per CDR3 protein, called by TCRdb with MiXCR from the 5' RACE reads. The sample includes a few hundred thousand distinct CDR3 sequences, around 18% of them seen just once. Sequencing used blood, either unsorted or a sorted T cell fraction (not recorded which). The receptors derive from a male donor with ankylosing spondylitis.

This clonotype has only a few counts. V and J are TRBV11-2 and TRBJ2-4, with TRBD1 as a possible D gene (6 bases). Trimming pared 5 bases from V and 5 bases from J, leaving 25 bases between. Looked up from germline, CDR1 is SGHAT and CDR2 is FQNNGV. This CDR3 is built from 18 residues. CDR3 nucleotides: TGTGCCAGCAGCCTATATCCGGGACAAATTATAACCGAAAACATTCAGTACTTC. Translating it yields CASSLYPGQIITENIQYF.

The chain combines TRBV29-1 with TRBJ2-1, with TRBD2 matching over 8 bases. The CDR3 is made up of 15 amino acids. Germline V gene sequence: CDR1 SQVTM, CDR2 ANQGSEA. J gave up 1 base and V 2 bases, and 4 bases lay outside the gene matches. The CDR3 sequence is CSVEQAGASYNEQFF. CDR3 DNA sequence: TGCAGCGTTGAACAAGCGGGAGCTTCCTACAATGAGCAGTTCTTC.

Only a few counts were recorded for this clonotype. The rearrangement uses TRBV13 and TRBJ2-7, with D uncertain. Trimming stripped 5 bases from V and 6 bases from J, with 11 bases between. Germline-derived CDR1 and CDR2 are PRHDT and FYEKMQ (reference sequence). The CDR3 runs to 12 residues. The chain's CDR3 is CASSQPLSEQYF. In DNA form, the CDR3 reads TGTGCCAGCAGCCAACCCCTCTCCGAGCAGTACTTC.

This clonotype has only a few counts. The rearrangement uses TRBV27 and TRBJ2-1; tentatively, D is TRBD1 or TRBD2 (5 bases each). CDR1 is MNHEY and CDR2 is SMNVEV in the germline V gene (reference sequence). There are 13 residues in the CDR3. V was cut by 4 bases and J by 6 bases, with 10 bases left in between. The CDR3 nucleotides are TGTGCCAGCAGTTCTACGGGACCCAATGAGCAGTTCTTC. Translation gives CASSSTGPNEQFF.

The V gene is TRBV10-3, the J gene TRBJ2-1; possible D gene TRBD1, 6 bases. V was trimmed by 5 bases and J by 5 bases, leaving 13 bases between them. The CDR3 is 14 residues long. CDR1 and CDR2 (germline): ENHRY, SYGVKD. The CDR3 protein is CAISPPGQDNEQFF. CDR3 sequence (DNA): TGTGCCATCAGTCCCCCGGGACAAGACAATGAGCAGTTCTTC.

This clonotype was recorded a few times. The chain employs TRBV11-2 and TRBJ2-7; 7 bases fit TRBD2. The V and J ends lost 2 bases and 0 bases, in that order; junction bases with no gene match: 1. From germline, CDR1 is SGHAT and CDR2 FQNNGV. The length of the CDR3 is 14 residues. CDR3 in amino acids: CASSLLAVSYEQYF. DNA for the CDR3: TGTGCCAGCAGCTTACTAGCGGTCTCCTACGAGCAGTACTTC.

This chain connects TRBV4-1 to TRBJ2-5; TRBD2 agrees at 8 bases. After removal of 1 base from V and 4 bases from J, the junction contained 2 bases not matched to a gene. The length of the CDR3 is 14 residues. Per germline, CDR1 MGHRA and CDR2 YSYEKL. CDR3 sequence: CASSQVGRGETQYF. The CDR3 coding sequence is TGCGCCAGCAGCCAAGTCGGGAGGGGAGAGACCCAGTACTTC.

This clonotype occurred many times. The chain uses TRBV29-1 and TRBJ1-1; D gene unclear. There are 13 residues in the CDR3. Germline V lookup: CDR1 SQVTM, CDR2 ANQGSEA. The V end was cut by 6 bases, the J end by 0 bases, with 11 bases between. CDR3 coding DNA: TGCAGCGTGATAGTCGGTGTGAACACTGAAGCTTTCTTT. Protein product: CSVIVGVNTEAFF.

V gene TRBV25-1 combines with J gene TRBJ1-6, with D unclear. V dropped 0 bases and J dropped 6 bases, with 6 bases sitting between them. This CDR3 is built from 14 residues. The germline V gene has CDR1 MGHDK and CDR2 SYGVNS. CDR3 sequence reads: CASSEYGRNSPLHF. DNA for the CDR3: TGTGCCAGCAGTGAATATGGGCGTAATTCACCCCTCCACTTT.

Here the CDR3 DNA reads TGTGCCAGCAGTTCCCCACAGGGGGGATTAGAGACCCAGTACTTC. Its translation: CASSSPQGGLETQYF. The gene calls are TRBV28 and TRBJ2-5, with 8 bases identical to TRBD1. The CDR3 contains 15 residues. Germline V gives CDR1 MDHEN, CDR2 SYDVKM. Trimming cost V 4 bases and J 4 bases; bases outside gene matches: 8.

This clonotype was detected many times. The chain recombines TRBV6-7 with TRBJ1-2, with a tentative D call TRBD1 (6 bases). TRBV6-7 is placed among ORFs of uncertain function. There are 14 residues in the CDR3. V dropped 11 bases and J dropped 0 bases, with 16 bases sitting between them. CDR3 DNA sequence: TGTGCCGGAGGGGGGAGAGGTCCTAACTATGGCTACACCTTC. Its translation is CAGGGRGPNYGYTF.

To note about this clonotype: In this CDR3 the conserved last residue, phenylalanine or tryptophan, is missing, so a read error is likely. This sequence joins TRBV12-3 or TRBV12-4 and TRBJ2-2; D perhaps matches TRBD1 (5 bases). CDR3 size: 15 residues. Trimming removed 7 bases from V and 0 bases from J, with 12 bases in between. This CDR3 reads CASTPRRANTGELFL. The CDR3 DNA reads TGTGCCAGCACCCCCCGCAGGGCGAACACCGGGGAGCTGTTTCTT.

This clonotype was recorded a few times. J is TRBJ2-3 and V is TRBV7-9; D may be TRBD1 (6 bases). V dropped 5 bases and J dropped 2 bases, with 17 bases sitting between them. The CDR3 spans 16 residues. Germline values: CDR1 SEHNR, CDR2 FQNEAQ (reference sequence). This CDR3 reads CASSPPSGVHTDTQYF. The CDR3, as DNA: TGTGCCAGCAGCCCCCCCTCAGGGGTCCACACAGATACGCAGTATTTT. The entire variable domain, with the rest obtained from reference TRBV7-9 and TRBJ2-3, is as follows: DTGVSQNPRHKITKRGQNVTFRCDPISEHNRLYWYRQTLGQGPEFLTYFQNEAQLEKSRLLSDRFSAERPKGSFSTLEIQRTEQGDSAMYLCASSPPSGVHTDTQYFGPGTRLTVL.

The chain employs TRBV7-8 and TRBJ2-7; no clear D gene. Germline CDR1 SGHVS, CDR2 FQNEAQ. The CDR3 sequence is 14 residues long. With 4 bases removed from V and 2 bases from J, the gap between germline ends came to 12 bases. The CDR3 DNA is TGTGCCAGCAGCTCAAGGACGCTTACCTACGAGCAGTACTTC. This translates into CASSSRTLTYEQYF.

This clonotype appeared a few times. Germline and junction disagree at one end, which may indicate a read error. The chain carries TRBV7-7 and TRBJ2-1, with TRBD1 matching 8 bases. The CDR3 contains 14 residues. Germline V CDR1 and CDR2: SSHAT, FNYEAQ (reference sequence). The CDR3 here is CASSLAPGGVEQFF. Written as DNA, the CDR3 is TGTGCTAGCAGCTTAGCCCCAGGGGGCGTTGAGCAGTTCTTC.

This clonotype was observed a few times. The junction shows a germline mismatch at one end, possibly a read error. The rearrangement joins TRBV19 to TRBJ2-1; D call uncertain. The CDR3 loop spans 15 amino acids. From germline, CDR1 is LNHDA and CDR2 SQIVND (reference sequence). CDR3 nucleotide sequence: TGTGTCAGTAGTCCCTCACATTTCTCCTACAATGAGCAGTTCTTC. Translation gives CVSSPSHFSYNEQFF.

Only one count was recorded for this clonotype. The chain employs TRBV4-3 and TRBJ2-6; 7 nucleotides agree with TRBD2. This CDR3 is 19 amino acids long. The ends lost 1 base at V and 0 bases at J; junction bases unmatched: 9. Per germline, CDR1 LGHNA and CDR2 YSLEER. CDR3 nucleotides: TGCGCCAGCAGCCAAGGGGGACTAACGAGTTTCTCTGGGGCCAACGTCCTGACTTTC. It codes for CASSQGGLTSFSGANVLTF.

V gene TRBV12-3 or TRBV12-4 combines with J gene TRBJ2-1; perhaps TRBD2 as D (6 bases). This CDR3 region has 18 residues. DNA of the CDR3: TGTACCCGCAGTTTAGATGGTTTCTCGGGGAGGTCCTACAATGAGCAGTTCTTC. It is translated as CTRSLDGFSGRSYNEQFF.

This clonotype was seen a handful of times. The rearrangement links TRBV27 to TRBJ2-1; the D call may be TRBD1 or TRBD2 (5 bases each). The germline CDR1 and CDR2 sequences are MNHEY and SMNVEV (reference sequence). Trimming stripped 4 bases from V and 8 bases from J, with 24 bases between. The CDR3 covers 17 residues. Here the CDR3 DNA reads TGTGCCAGCAGTTCCCGAGGGACGCAACACCCGGAAGATGAGCAGTTCTTC. It is translated as CASSSRGTQHPEDEQFF.

This chain connects TRBV29-1 to TRBJ2-1; D gene ambiguous. The germline CDR1 and CDR2 sequences are SQVTM and ANQGSEA. The CDR3 loop spans 11 amino acids. V lost 8 bases and J lost 10, with 15 bases in between. CDR3: CSPGPVGEQFF. CDR3 DNA: TGCAGCCCCGGCCCTGTGGGGGAGCAGTTCTTC.

The chain combines TRBV24-1 with TRBJ2-1; 7 bases agree with TRBD2. V dropped 7 bases and J dropped 8; count of bases not matched to a gene: 7. CDR3 length: 13 residues. The germline gives CDR1 KGHDR, CDR2 SFDVKD. CDR3 residues: CATRLSGDDEQFF. Written as DNA, the CDR3 is TGTGCCACCAGATTAAGCGGGGACGATGAGCAGTTCTTC.